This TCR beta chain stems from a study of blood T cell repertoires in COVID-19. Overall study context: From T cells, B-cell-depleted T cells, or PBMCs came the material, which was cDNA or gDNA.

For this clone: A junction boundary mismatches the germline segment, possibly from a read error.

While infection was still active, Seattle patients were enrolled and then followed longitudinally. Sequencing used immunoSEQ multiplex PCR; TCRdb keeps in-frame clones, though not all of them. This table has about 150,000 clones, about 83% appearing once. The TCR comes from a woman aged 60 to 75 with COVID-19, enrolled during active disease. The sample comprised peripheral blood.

The CDR3 region has the DNA TGTGCTAGCAGCTTAGCTGGCGGGAGTGAGACCCAGTACTTC. Translated: CASSLAGGSETQYF. The J gene is TRBJ2-5, the V gene TRBV7-7, with 7 bases that match TRBD2. This CDR3 region has 14 residues. Germline CDR1 SSHAT, CDR2 FNYEAQ (reference sequence). Based on the CDR3 plus reference TRBV7-7 and TRBJ2-5, the full variable domain is GAGVSQSPRYKVTKRGQDVTLRCDPISSHATLYWYQQALGQGPEFLTYFNYEAQPDKSGLPSDRFSAERPEGSISTLTIQRTEQRDSAMYRCASSLAGGSETQYFGPGTRLLVL.